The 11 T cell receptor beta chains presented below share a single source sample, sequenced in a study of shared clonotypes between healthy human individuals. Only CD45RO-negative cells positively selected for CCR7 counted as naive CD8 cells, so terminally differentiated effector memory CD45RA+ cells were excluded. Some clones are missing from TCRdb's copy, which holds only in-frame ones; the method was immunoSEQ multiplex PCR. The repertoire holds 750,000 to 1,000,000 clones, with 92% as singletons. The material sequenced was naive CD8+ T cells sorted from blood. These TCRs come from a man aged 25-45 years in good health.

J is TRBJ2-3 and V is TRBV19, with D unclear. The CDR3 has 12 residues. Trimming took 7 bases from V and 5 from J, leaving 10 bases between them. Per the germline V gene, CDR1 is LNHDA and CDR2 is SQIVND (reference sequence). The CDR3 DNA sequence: TGTGCCAGTAACAGACCGGAAGATACGCAGTATTTT. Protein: CASNRPEDTQYF. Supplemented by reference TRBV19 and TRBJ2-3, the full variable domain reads DGGITQSPKYLFRKEGQNVTLSCEQNLNHDAMYWYRQDPGQGLRLIYYSQIVNDFQKGDIAEGYSVSREKKESFPLTVTSAQKNPTAFYLCASNRPEDTQYFGPGTRLTVL.

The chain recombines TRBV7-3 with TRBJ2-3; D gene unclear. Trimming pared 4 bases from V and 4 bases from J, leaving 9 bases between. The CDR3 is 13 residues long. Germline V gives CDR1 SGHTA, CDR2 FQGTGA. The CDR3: CASSSLMADTQYF. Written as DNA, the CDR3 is TGTGCCAGCAGCTCCCTTATGGCAGATACGCAGTATTTT.

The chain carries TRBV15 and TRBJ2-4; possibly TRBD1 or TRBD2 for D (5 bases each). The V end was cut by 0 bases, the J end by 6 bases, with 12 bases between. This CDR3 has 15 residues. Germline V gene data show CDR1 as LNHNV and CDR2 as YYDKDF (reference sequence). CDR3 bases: TGTGCCACCAGCAGAGATGAGGGGTACGGAAACATTCAGTACTTC. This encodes CATSRDEGYGNIQYF.

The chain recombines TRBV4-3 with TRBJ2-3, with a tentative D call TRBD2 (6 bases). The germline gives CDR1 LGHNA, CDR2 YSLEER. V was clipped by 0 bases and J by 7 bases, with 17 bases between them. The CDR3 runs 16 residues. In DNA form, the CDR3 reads TGCGCCAGCAGCCAAGATCTCGGGGGACCCACTCATACGCAGTATTTT. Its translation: CASSQDLGGPTHTQYF.

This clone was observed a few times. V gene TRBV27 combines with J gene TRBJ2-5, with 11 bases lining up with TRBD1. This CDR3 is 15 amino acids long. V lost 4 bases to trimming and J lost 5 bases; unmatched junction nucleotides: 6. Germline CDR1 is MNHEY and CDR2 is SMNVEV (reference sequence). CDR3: CASSSPDRGHETQYF. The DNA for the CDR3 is TGTGCCAGCAGTTCCCCGGACAGGGGGCACGAGACCCAGTACTTC.

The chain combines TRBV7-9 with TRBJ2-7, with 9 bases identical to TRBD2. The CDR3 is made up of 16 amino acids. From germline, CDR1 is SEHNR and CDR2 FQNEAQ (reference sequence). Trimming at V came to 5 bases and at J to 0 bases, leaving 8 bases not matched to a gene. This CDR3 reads CASSPKAGGDSYEQYF. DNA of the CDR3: TGTGCCAGCAGCCCTAAGGCGGGAGGGGACTCCTACGAGCAGTACTTC.

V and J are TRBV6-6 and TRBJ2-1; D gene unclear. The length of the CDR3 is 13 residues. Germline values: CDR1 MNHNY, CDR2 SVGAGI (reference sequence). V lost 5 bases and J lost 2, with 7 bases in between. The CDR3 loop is CASSPTAYNEQFF. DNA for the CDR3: TGTGCCAGCAGTCCAACAGCCTACAATGAGCAGTTCTTC.

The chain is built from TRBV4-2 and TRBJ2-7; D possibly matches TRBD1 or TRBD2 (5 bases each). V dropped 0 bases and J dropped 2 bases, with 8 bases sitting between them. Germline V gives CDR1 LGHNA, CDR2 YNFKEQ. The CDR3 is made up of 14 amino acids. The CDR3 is CASSQDLGAYEQYF. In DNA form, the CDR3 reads TGTGCCAGCAGCCAAGATTTGGGGGCCTACGAGCAGTACTTC.

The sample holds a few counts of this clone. The CDR3: CASSLTAEAFF. CDR3 in DNA: TGTGCCAGCAGCTTGACGGCAGAAGCTTTCTTT. V is TRBV5-5 and J is TRBJ1-1, with D hard to call. This CDR3 comprises 11 residues. CDR1 and CDR2 (germline): SGHKS, YYEKEE (reference sequence). Deletions cut 1 base from V and 8 bases from J, with 6 bases between.

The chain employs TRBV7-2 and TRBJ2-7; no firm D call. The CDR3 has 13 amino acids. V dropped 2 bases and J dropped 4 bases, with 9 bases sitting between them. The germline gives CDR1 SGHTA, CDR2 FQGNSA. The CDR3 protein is CASSLMPHYEQYF. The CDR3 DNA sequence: TGTGCCAGCAGCTTAATGCCCCATTACGAGCAGTACTTC.

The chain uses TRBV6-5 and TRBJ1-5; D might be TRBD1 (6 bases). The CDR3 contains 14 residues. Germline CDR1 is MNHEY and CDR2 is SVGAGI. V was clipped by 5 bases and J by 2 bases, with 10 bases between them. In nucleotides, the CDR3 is TGTGCCAGCAGTATTGAGGGGGGCAATCAGCCCCAGCATTTT. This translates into CASSIEGGNQPQHF.